These 26 T cell receptor beta chains were all obtained from the same sample, sequenced in a study of blood T cell repertoires in COVID-19. Data came from immunoSEQ multiplex PCR; TCRdb stores just in-frame clones and leaves some out. The data contain about 230,000 clones, over 65% of them singletons. The sequenced material came from peripheral blood. The receptors were sampled from a woman aged 70-85 years with active or convalescent COVID-19.

CDR3: CASSLAGGVLGTEAFF. The CDR3 DNA sequence: TGTGCCAGCAGCTTAGCGGGGGGGGTTTTGGGCACTGAAGCTTTCTTT. The chain has TRBV7-9 and TRBJ1-1, with D possibly matching TRBD1 (5 bases). This CDR3 has 16 amino acids. The V gene lost 0 bases and the J gene lost 4 bases, with 15 bases spanning the gap. The germline gives CDR1 SEHNR, CDR2 FQNEAQ (reference sequence).

V gene TRBV5-1 combines with J gene TRBJ1-6; D is unresolved. The CDR3 consists of 12 residues. The germline V gene has CDR1 SGHRS and CDR2 YFSETQ. V was pared by 5 bases and J by 7 bases, with 7 bases between. The CDR3 nucleotides are TGCGCCAGCAGGAGTCCGAATTCACCCCTCCACTTT. Its translation: CASRSPNSPLHF. The whole variable domain, filled in from reference TRBV5-1 and TRBJ1-6, reads KAGVTQTPRYLIKTRGQQVTLSCSPISGHRSVSWYQQTPGQGLQFLFEYFSETQRNKGNFPGRFSGRQFSNSRSEMNVSTLELGDSALYLCASRSPNSPLHFGNGTRLTVT.

The gene calls are TRBV7-9 and TRBJ1-5; 12 bases are shared with TRBD1. With 6 bases clipped from V and 5 bases from J, the junction kept 5 bases outside the gene matches. The CDR3 extends over 15 amino acids. Germline assignment: CDR1 SEHNR and CDR2 FQNEAQ (reference sequence). This chain's CDR3 is CASSTGQGAHQPQHF. The CDR3 DNA reads as TGTGCCAGCAGTACGGGACAGGGGGCCCATCAGCCCCAGCATTTT.

In its sample, this clone was seen a few times. V and J are TRBV18 and TRBJ2-1; the match to TRBD2 covers 8 bases. This CDR3 has 14 amino acids. Germline lookup yields CDR1 KGHSH and CDR2 LQKENI. V shed 4 bases and J 9 bases; nucleotides not matched to a gene: 8. The CDR3 loop reads CASSRQTSDIEQFF. As DNA, the CDR3 is TGTGCCAGCTCACGGCAGACTAGCGATATTGAGCAGTTCTTC.

The sample holds one count of this clone. The CDR3 loop reads CASSSDRTTDTQYF. The CDR3, as DNA: TGTGCCAGCAGCTCAGACAGGACCACAGATACGCAGTATTTT. The chain couples TRBV5-8 to TRBJ2-3; D is perhaps TRBD1 (6 bases). Germline V gene data show CDR1 as SGHTS and CDR2 as YDEGEE. V dropped 3 bases and J dropped 2 bases, with 10 bases sitting between them. This CDR3 region has 14 residues.

Only a few counts were recorded for this clone. The chain has TRBV7-3 and TRBJ2-3, with a possible D match to TRBD1 (5 bases). This CDR3 has 13 residues. Germline assignment: CDR1 SGHTA and CDR2 FQGTGA. Deletions cut 0 bases from V and 5 bases from J, with 6 bases between. The chain's CDR3 is CASSLTGVDTQYF. CDR3 in DNA: TGTGCCAGCAGCTTAACAGGGGTAGATACGCAGTATTTT.

This clone was seen repeatedly, ten times or more. The chain employs TRBV19 and TRBJ1-6; 8 positions agree with TRBD1. Per the germline V gene, CDR1 is LNHDA and CDR2 is SQIVND (reference sequence). Losses at the gene ends were 7 bases for V and 10 bases for J; bases not matched to a gene: 12. There are 15 residues in the CDR3. In DNA form, the CDR3 reads TGTGCCAGTACCCCTGACAGGGGAAGTGACTCACCCCTCCACTTT. This translates into CASTPDRGSDSPLHF.

The V call is TRBV18, the J call TRBJ1-1; 9 bases are a match to TRBD1. This CDR3 has 14 amino acids. From germline, CDR1 is KGHSH and CDR2 LQKENI. V trimming: 3 bases; J trimming: 4 bases; junction bases outside the gene matches: 3. The CDR3 is CASSPVTGGTEAFF. In DNA, the CDR3 is TGTGCCAGCTCACCTGTGACAGGGGGCACTGAAGCTTTCTTT.

This clone was counted a few times. The CDR3 DNA reads as TGTGCCAGCACAAGCTCGGGACTAGTGAGCTCCTACAATGAGCAGTTCTTC. Its translation is CASTSSGLVSSYNEQFF. This chain connects TRBV28 to TRBJ2-1; 8 bases agree with TRBD2. The CDR3 spans 17 residues. Looked up from germline, CDR1 is MDHEN and CDR2 is SYDVKM. Losses at the gene ends were 7 bases for V and 0 bases for J; bases not matched to a gene: 11.

This chain connects TRBV9 to TRBJ2-1; 7 bases align to TRBD2. Germline V lookup: CDR1 SGDLS, CDR2 YYNGEE. This CDR3 has 16 amino acids. Losses at the gene ends were 3 bases for V and 7 bases for J; bases not matched to a gene: 13. The CDR3 nucleotides are TGTGCCAGCAGCGCGAGAGGAGCGGGGCCTCCAAATGAGCAGTTCTTC. It translates to CASSARGAGPPNEQFF.

The CDR3 DNA reads as TGTGCCAGCACCCTGACAGGCTCCACCGGGGAGCTGTTTTTT. Translated: CASTLTGSTGELFF. The V call is TRBV6-6, the J call TRBJ2-2; perhaps TRBD1 as D (6 bases). CDR3 size: 14 residues. Germline CDR1 and CDR2: MNHNY and SVGAGI (reference sequence). Trimming removed 7 bases from V and 4 bases from J, with 13 bases in between.

This clone was seen a few times. The chain uses TRBV4-2 and TRBJ1-2, with unresolved D. CDR1 is LGHNA and CDR2 is YNFKEQ in the germline V gene. The CDR3 contains 12 residues. Trimming shortened V by 6 bases and J by 7 bases, and 12 bases separated the two germline ends. As DNA, the CDR3 is TGTGCCAGCAGTTCCGACGGACTTGGCTACACCTTC. Its protein product is CASSSDGLGYTF.

This rearrangement joins TRBV6-6 to TRBJ2-5, with D uncertain. The CDR3 runs to 14 residues. Trimming removed 1 base from V and 2 bases from J, with 8 bases in between. The germline V gene encodes CDR1 MNHNY and CDR2 SVGAGI (reference sequence). As DNA, the CDR3 is TGTGCCAGCAGTTACTTGCAGGCTCAAGAGACCCAGTACTTC. The encoded protein is CASSYLQAQETQYF.

About this clone itself: Other DNA variants within this sample encode the same CDR3. V is TRBV3-1 (or the pseudogene TRBV3-2) and J is TRBJ2-2; D not resolved. CDR3 length: 14 amino acids. V was shortened by 1 base and J by 4 bases, with 7 bases between the two germline ends. The germline CDR1 and CDR2 sequences are LGHDT and YNNKEL (reference sequence). The CDR3 spells CASSQGRGTGELFF. In DNA, the CDR3 is TGTGCCAGCAGCCAAGGGAGAGGCACCGGGGAGCTGTTTTTT.

A single count supports this clone. This sequence joins TRBV7-9 and TRBJ2-3, with 11 bases fitting TRBD2. J lost 2 bases, V lost 1 base, and 5 bases had no gene match. The CDR3 is 17 amino acids. The germline V gene has CDR1 SEHNR and CDR2 FQNEAQ (reference sequence). DNA of the CDR3: TGTGCCAGCAGCTTAGGGGGACTAGCGGCCCACACAGATACGCAGTATTTT. Protein sequence: CASSLGGLAAHTDTQYF.

The CDR3 coding sequence is TGTGCCAGCAGTAGGGGGCTGGGCTATGGCTACACCTTC. Protein product: CASSRGLGYGYTF. The gene calls are TRBV28 and TRBJ1-2; 7 bases are shared with TRBD1. The CDR3 runs 13 residues. The J segment lost 4 bases and the V segment lost 5 bases, leaving 4 bases of the junction unmatched. Germline V CDR1 and CDR2: MDHEN, SYDVKM.

The chain recombines TRBV4-2 with TRBJ2-1; TRBD2 matches at 7 bases. From germline, CDR1 is LGHNA and CDR2 YNFKEQ. The V segment lost 2 bases and the J segment 3 bases; nucleotides outside the gene matches: 7. The length of the CDR3 is 16 residues. The CDR3 DNA reads as TGTGCCAGCAGCCAACACTCTAGCGGAGGCTACAATGAGCAGTTCTTC. Translated: CASSQHSSGGYNEQFF.

The V call is TRBV11-2, the J call TRBJ2-2, with 10 bases matching TRBD2. Germline CDR1 and CDR2: SGHAT and FQNNGV. This CDR3 is 15 amino acids long. The ends lost 1 base at V and 7 bases at J; junction bases unmatched: 3. For the CDR3, the DNA is TGTGCCAGCAGCTTAGGCGGACTAGCGGTCGGGGAGCTGTTTTTT. It codes for CASSLGGLAVGELFF.

This sequence joins TRBV3-1 (or the pseudogene TRBV3-2) and TRBJ1-6; perhaps TRBD1 as D (5 bases). The germline V gene encodes CDR1 LGHDT and CDR2 YNNKEL (reference sequence). Trimming cost V 0 bases and J 13 bases, with 13 bases left between them. The CDR3 length is 14 residues. This CDR3 reads CASSQEAGLSPLHF. The CDR3 DNA follows: TGTGCCAGCAGCCAAGAGGCAGGGTTGTCTCCCCTCCACTTT.

The chain joins TRBV7-2 to TRBJ2-3; TRBD2 matches 11 bases. CDR1 is SGHTA and CDR2 is FQGNSA in the germline V gene. This CDR3 has 15 residues. Trimming at V came to 6 bases and at J to 5 bases, leaving 7 bases not matched to a gene. CDR3 bases: TGTGCCAGCAGTATAGCGGGGGGGCCCGGAGATACGCAGTATTTT. This sequence encodes CASSIAGGPGDTQYF.

V is TRBV6-2 or TRBV6-3 and J is TRBJ2-3; D is unresolved. V dropped 5 bases and J dropped 2 bases, with 11 bases sitting between them. Germline V gene sequence: CDR1 MNHEY, CDR2 SVGEGT. CDR3 length equals 14 residues. CDR3 sequence: CASSTLGLTDTQYF. The CDR3 region has the DNA TGTGCCAGCAGTACCCTGGGCCTCACAGATACGCAGTATTTT.

The chain couples TRBV6-5 to TRBJ1-5; 7 nucleotides line up with TRBD1. The CDR3 sequence is 15 residues long. Looked up from germline, CDR1 is MNHEY and CDR2 is SVGAGI. Trimming took 0 bases from V and 5 from J; bases not matched to a gene: 4. CDR3 nucleotide sequence: TGTGCCAGCAGTTACTCGAGGGACAGCCATCAGCCCCAGCATTTT. Protein sequence: CASSYSRDSHQPQHF.

The chain carries TRBV7-9 and TRBJ1-2, with D unclear. V lost 11 bases to trimming and J lost 2 bases, with 15 bases between them. The CDR3 covers 13 residues. The germline CDR1 and CDR2 sequences are SEHNR and FQNEAQ (reference sequence). CDR3 sequence reads: CAGRWAHNYGYTF. In DNA, the CDR3 is TGTGCCGGCCGATGGGCCCACAACTATGGCTACACCTTC.

This clone was picked up a small number of times. The chain couples TRBV10-1 to TRBJ2-1; TRBD2 might be the D (5 bases). The CDR3 length is 15 residues. Trimming removed 2 bases from V and 11 bases from J, with 19 bases in between. CDR1 WNHNN and CDR2 SYGVQD come from the germline V gene (reference sequence). CDR3 protein: CASSEPPGLNGKQFF. The DNA of the CDR3 is TGCGCCAGCAGTGAGCCCCCGGGGTTGAACGGAAAGCAGTTCTTC.

This chain links TRBV19 with TRBJ1-2; TRBD1 is a possible D gene (5 bases). V was cut by 5 bases and J by 2 bases, with 9 bases left in between. Germline V CDR1 and CDR2: LNHDA, SQIVND (reference sequence). The CDR3 runs to 13 residues. DNA for the CDR3: TGTGCCAGTAGTCCGGGGGACAACTATGGCTACACCTTC. This translates into CASSPGDNYGYTF.

This clone has more than one count but fewer than ten. This chain connects TRBV20-1 to TRBJ2-3, with D possibly matching TRBD2 (6 bases). The germline V and J ends were trimmed by 3 bases and 1 base, with 11 bases remaining between them. The CDR3 spans 14 residues. The germline CDR1 and CDR2 sequences are DFQATT and SNEGSKA (reference sequence). This CDR3 is CSASGGAGTDTQYF. CDR3 DNA sequence: TGCAGTGCTAGTGGCGGGGCTGGCACAGATACGCAGTATTTT.